This passage covers 7 T cell receptor beta chains from one sample sequenced in a study of cytomegalovirus exposure and HLA in healthy donors. Profiled with immunoSEQ multiplex PCR; TCRdb holds only in-frame clones, not every one. The table has some 330,000 clones, roughly 88% seen once; the top ten hold over 0.8%. Material for sequencing was PBMCs. The receptor set was obtained from a woman aged 18-29 years in good health and CMV-seronegative.

This chain connects TRBV6-5 to TRBJ2-7, with 10 bases aligning to TRBD2. This CDR3 is built from 15 residues. J was trimmed by 3 bases and V by 0 bases; bases with no gene match: 2. Germline V gene lookup returns CDR1 MNHEY and CDR2 SVGAGI. The DNA for the CDR3 is TGTGCCAGCAGTTACTCGCTAGCGGGAGTCTACGAGCAGTACTTC. It specifies CASSYSLAGVYEQYF.

This chain uses TRBV27 with TRBJ1-5, with 9 bases matching TRBD1. This CDR3 comprises 17 residues. The germline V gene has CDR1 MNHEY and CDR2 SMNVEV (reference sequence). V was clipped by 0 bases and J by 4 bases; unmatched bases: 7. CDR3 nucleotide sequence: TGTGCCAGCAGTTTATCGGGGGGACAGGGTCTTAATCAGCCCCAGCATTTT. Translated, it gives CASSLSGGQGLNQPQHF.

The chain has TRBV9 and TRBJ1-3, with no clear D. Per the germline V gene, CDR1 is SGDLS and CDR2 is YYNGEE. The CDR3 totals 16 residues. V was trimmed by 0 bases and J by 1 base, leaving 11 bases between them. CDR3 residues: CASSVVSEGSGNTIYF. For the CDR3, the DNA is TGTGCCAGCAGCGTAGTTTCCGAGGGTTCTGGAAACACCATATATTTT. The full variable domain, in which reference TRBV9 and TRBJ1-3 provide the parts outside the CDR3, is DSGVTQTPKHLITATGQRVTLRCSPRSGDLSVYWYQQSLDQGLQFLIQYYNGEERAKGNILERFSAQQFPDLHSELNLSSLELGDSALYFCASSVVSEGSGNTIYFGEGSWLTVV.

V is TRBV11-2 and J is TRBJ2-3, with TRBD2 identical over 8 bases. The V segment lost 8 bases and the J segment 8 bases; nucleotides outside the gene matches: 15. Germline V CDR1 and CDR2: SGHAT, FQNNGV. This CDR3 has 15 residues. This chain's CDR3 is CASLTGAGGRTTQYF. The CDR3, as DNA: TGTGCCAGCCTCACCGGTGCGGGAGGTCGAACTACGCAGTATTTT.

This chain links TRBV4-1 with TRBJ1-4, with unresolved D. Trimming took off 0 bases at V and 8 bases at J, with 13 bases between the two ends. Per germline, CDR1 MGHRA and CDR2 YSYEKL. CDR3 length equals 15 residues. In DNA, the CDR3 is TGCGCCAGCAGCCAAGAGGAGGGATTGTGGGAAAAACTGTTTTTT. Translated: CASSQEEGLWEKLFF.

CDR3 sequence reads: CASSPTGAGTGELFF. Written as DNA, the CDR3 is TGTGCCAGCTCACCGACAGGGGCAGGGACCGGGGAGCTGTTTTTT. This rearrangement joins TRBV18 to TRBJ2-2, with TRBD1 matching 8 bases. Germline V CDR1 and CDR2: KGHSH, LQKENI. This CDR3 spans 15 amino acids. V shed 3 bases, J shed 5 bases, and the junction held 5 bases outside the gene matches. The full variable domain, in which reference TRBV18 and TRBJ2-2 provide the parts outside the CDR3, is NAGVMQNPRHLVRRRGQEARLRCSPMKGHSHVYWYRQLPEEGLKFMVYLQKENIIDESGMPKERFSAEFPKEGPSILRIQQVVRGDSAAYFCASSPTGAGTGELFFGEGSRLTVL.

This chain connects TRBV7-9 to TRBJ1-4; the D is unclear. The CDR3 covers 12 residues. The germline V and J ends were trimmed by 5 bases and 13 bases, with 14 bases remaining between them. The germline V gene encodes CDR1 SEHNR and CDR2 FQNEAQ (reference sequence). The CDR3 DNA reads as TGTGCCAGCAGCGACGACCGGCGAGGACTGTTTTTT. Amino acids: CASSDDRRGLFF.